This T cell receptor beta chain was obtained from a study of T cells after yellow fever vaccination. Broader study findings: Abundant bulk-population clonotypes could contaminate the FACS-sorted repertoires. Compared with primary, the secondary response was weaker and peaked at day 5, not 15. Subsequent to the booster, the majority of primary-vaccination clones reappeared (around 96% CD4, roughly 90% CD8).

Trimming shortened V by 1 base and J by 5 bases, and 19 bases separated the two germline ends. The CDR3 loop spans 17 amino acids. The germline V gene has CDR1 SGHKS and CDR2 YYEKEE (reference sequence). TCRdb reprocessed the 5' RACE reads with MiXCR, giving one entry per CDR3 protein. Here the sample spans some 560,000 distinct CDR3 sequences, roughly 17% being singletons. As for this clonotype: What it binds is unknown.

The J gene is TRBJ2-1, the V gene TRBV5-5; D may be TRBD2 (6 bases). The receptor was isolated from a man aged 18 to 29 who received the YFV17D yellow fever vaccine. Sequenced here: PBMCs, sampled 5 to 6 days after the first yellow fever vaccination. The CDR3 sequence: CASSLRPPGRRDNEQFF. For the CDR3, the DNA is TGTGCCAGCAGCTTGCGGCCGCCAGGACGGAGGGACAATGAGCAGTTCTTC.